This TCR beta chain derives from a study of CD8+ T cells in alopecia areata. Study findings and constraints: Clonality exceeded that of normal scalp in lesional scalp, most notably in alopecia totalis/universalis. Both scalp clonality and the expanded CD8+ clones among the top 100 showed a significant decrease with tofacitinib.

cDNA prepared by RNA extraction and subsequent reverse transcription served as the template for sequencing. Sequencing was performed with immunoSEQ multiplex PCR; in TCRdb, only in-frame clones are kept and a portion is missing. The table has about 99,000 clones, around 84% seen once. Noted treatment: oral pan-JAK inhibitor, 5-10 mg twice daily. Individuals with alopecia areata gave both lesional scalp punch biopsies and peripheral blood for collection. Regarding this clone: What it binds is unknown.

The CDR3 length is 15 residues. The ends were cut back, 4 bases at V and 1 base at J, with 11 bases in the middle. Per the germline V gene, CDR1 is LNHDA and CDR2 is SQIVND (reference sequence). The specimen comprised CD8+ T cells sorted from blood, sampled around week 31, from a patient treated with tofacitinib. The chain joins TRBV19 to TRBJ2-1; the D is unclear. The sequence came from a human donor with alopecia areata. The CDR3: CASSRSQVSYNEQFF. CDR3 nucleotide sequence: TGTGCCAGTAGTAGGAGTCAGGTATCCTACAATGAGCAGTTCTTC.